This T cell receptor beta chain is drawn from a study of blood T cell repertoires in COVID-19. This table comes from immunoSEQ multiplex PCR, and its TCRdb copy is limited to in-frame clones, with some not included. The sample yields 120,000 to 150,000 clones, 85% to 90% seen once. CDR1 is LGHDT, CDR2 YNNKEL, per germline (reference sequence). The CDR3 extends over 12 amino acids. The V end was cut by 4 bases, the J end by 6 bases, with 10 bases between. Sequencing was carried out using peripheral blood. This sequence originates from a woman aged 55-69 years with acute or convalescent COVID-19. The chain employs TRBV3-1 (or the pseudogene TRBV3-2) and TRBJ2-7; the D gene is possibly TRBD1 (5 bases). As DNA, the CDR3 is TGTGCCAGCAGCCCTCAGGGTGTCGAGCAGTACTTC. As protein: CASSPQGVEQYF.